These 30 T cell receptor beta chains were sequenced from one sample in a study of shared clonotypes between healthy human individuals. Produced via immunoSEQ multiplex PCR; TCRdb's table is partial and in-frame only. The sample contains roughly 1,100,000 clones, around 76% of which appear only once. Input material: memory CD4+ T cells sorted from blood. The subset is: CD45RA-negative fraction. These receptors were obtained from a man between 18 and 35 years old in good health.

The chain is built from TRBV5-1 and TRBJ2-5, with 9 bases fitting TRBD2. V was pared by 4 bases and J by 8 bases, with 15 bases of the junction left unmatched. The CDR3 has 16 residues. The germline CDR1 and CDR2 sequences are SGHRS and YFSETQ. The CDR3 is CASSPEPSGVGSTQYF. CDR3 DNA sequence: TGCGCCAGCAGCCCCGAGCCTAGCGGGGTGGGTAGTACCCAGTACTTC.

Only a few counts were recorded for this clone. Other DNA sequences in the same sample also yield this CDR3. The chain combines TRBV6-5 with TRBJ1-1; D not certain. The CDR3 runs 14 residues. The V and J ends lost 0 bases and 5 bases respectively, with 10 bases between them. Germline V lookup: CDR1 MNHEY, CDR2 SVGAGI. The CDR3, as DNA: TGTGCCAGCAGTTACTCAAAGGGTGGGACTGAAGCTTTCTTT. It yields the protein CASSYSKGGTEAFF.

At least ten counts were recorded for this clone. J is TRBJ1-6 and V is TRBV5-1, with 11 bases that match TRBD1. The CDR3 totals 15 residues. Germline CDR1 and CDR2: SGHRS and YFSETQ. The V segment lost 4 bases and the J segment 10 bases; nucleotides outside the gene matches: 7. This CDR3 reads CASSTGQGAGSPLHF. CDR3 bases: TGCGCCAGCAGCACCGGACAGGGGGCCGGGTCACCCCTCCACTTT.

This chain joins TRBV6-1 and TRBJ2-7, with 8 bases aligning to TRBD1. Germline assignment: CDR1 MNHNS and CDR2 SASEGT. The V gene end was trimmed by 5 bases and the J gene end by 3 bases; junction bases not matched to a gene: 6. CDR3 length: 14 residues. CDR3 sequence (DNA): TGTGCCAGCAGTCTGGCGGACAGGGTCTACGAGCAGTACTTC. Amino acid sequence: CASSLADRVYEQYF.

The chain employs TRBV19 and TRBJ2-5; D is unresolved. V was shortened by 9 bases and J by 2 bases, with 7 bases between the two germline ends. The CDR3 spans 11 residues. Germline V gene sequence: CDR1 LNHDA, CDR2 SQIVND (reference sequence). The chain's CDR3 is CASGPQETQYF. The CDR3 region has the DNA TGTGCCAGCGGACCACAAGAGACCCAGTACTTC.

For the CDR3, the DNA is TGCGCCAGCAGCTTGTTAGACCCGGCAGCAGATACGCAGTATTTT. Its translation: CASSLLDPAADTQYF. The chain uses TRBV5-1 and TRBJ2-3, with no clear D. Trimming took 1 base from V and 4 from J, leaving 13 bases between them. The CDR3 spans 15 residues. Per the germline V gene, CDR1 is SGHRS and CDR2 is YFSETQ.

The chain employs TRBV6-5 and TRBJ2-7; the match to TRBD2 covers 10 bases. There are 12 residues in the CDR3. CDR1 is MNHEY, CDR2 SVGAGI, per germline. The ends lost 2 bases at V and 13 bases at J; junction bases unmatched: 5. CDR3 DNA: TGTGCCAGCAGTTACAAGCGGGAGGGCCTATACTTC. Its protein is CASSYKREGLYF.

The rearrangement links TRBV4-1 to TRBJ1-6; D ambiguous. The V end lost 0 bases, the J end lost 14 bases, and 17 bases lay between the germline ends. This CDR3 has 15 amino acids. CDR1 is MGHRA, CDR2 YSYEKL, per germline. CDR3 loop: CASSQESLPLRALHF. CDR3 coding DNA: TGCGCCAGCAGCCAAGAGTCTCTCCCCTTAAGGGCCCTCCACTTT.

J is TRBJ2-7 and V is TRBV21-1; the DNA was not used to check the table's D call, TRBD2. TRBV21-1 is recorded as a pseudogene. This CDR3 has 16 amino acids. In nucleotides, the CDR3 is TGTGCCAGCAGCACCTACACCACTAGAGGGTACGCCGAGCAGTACTTC. Its translation: CASSTYTTRGYAEQYF.

This sequence joins TRBV6-6 and TRBJ1-3; D gene ambiguous. Germline CDR1 and CDR2: MNHNY and SVGAGI (reference sequence). V lost 7 bases to trimming and J lost 0 bases, with 13 bases between them. This CDR3 has 15 residues. CDR3 sequence (DNA): TGTGCCAGCATAAAGGGTAAAAACTCTGGAAACACCATATATTTT. Its translation is CASIKGKNSGNTIYF.

The chain joins TRBV2 to TRBJ1-1; D not resolved. The CDR3 spans 11 residues. With 10 bases removed from V and 6 bases from J, the gap between germline ends came to 12 bases. The germline V gene encodes CDR1 SNHLY and CDR2 FYNNEI. The CDR3 coding sequence is TGTGCCACCCAAAGGGTTTCTGAAGCTTTCTTT. This codes for CATQRVSEAFF.

With respect to this clone: Within the sample, other DNA sequences also encode this same CDR3. This sequence joins TRBV28 and TRBJ1-2, with 9 positions matching TRBD1. CDR1 is MDHEN, CDR2 SYDVKM, per germline. The CDR3 spans 13 residues. Trimming at V came to 3 bases and at J to 8 bases, leaving 4 bases not matched to a gene. The DNA of the CDR3 is TGTGCCAGCAGTTTGGGGACAGGGAACGGCTACACCTTC. Protein sequence: CASSLGTGNGYTF.

J is TRBJ2-4 and V is TRBV5-5, with 8 bases identical to TRBD2. V shed 4 bases, J shed 6 bases, and the junction held 12 bases outside the gene matches. The germline V gene encodes CDR1 SGHKS and CDR2 YYEKEE (reference sequence). The CDR3 contains 16 residues. CDR3 loop: CASSPRGGEGRNIQYF. The CDR3 DNA is TGTGCCAGCAGCCCACGGGGGGGCGAGGGCAGAAACATTCAGTACTTC. The whole variable domain, filled in from reference TRBV5-5 and TRBJ2-4, reads DAGVTQSPTHLIKTRGQQVTLRCSPISGHKSVSWYQQVLGQGPQFIFQYYEKEERGRGNFPDRFSARQFPNYSSELNVNALLLGDSALYLCASSPRGGEGRNIQYFGAGTRLSVL.

The chain joins TRBV7-2 to TRBJ2-7, with D possibly TRBD2 on 5 matching bases. This CDR3 is 12 amino acids long. V was clipped by 5 bases and J by 5 bases, with 10 bases between them. The germline gives CDR1 SGHTA, CDR2 FQGNSA. CDR3: CASSTRGNEQYF. In DNA, the CDR3 is TGTGCCAGCAGCACTAGAGGAAACGAGCAGTACTTC.

In DNA form, the CDR3 reads TGTGCCAGCAGCAGGAGGGGGGGTAATAGCAATCAGCCCCAGCATTTT. It yields the protein CASSRRGGNSNQPQHF. This chain connects TRBV28 to TRBJ1-5; weak D call: TRBD1 (6 bases). This CDR3 has 16 residues. Germline V gives CDR1 MDHEN, CDR2 SYDVKM. Deletions cut 6 bases from V and 0 bases from J, with 15 bases between.

J is TRBJ2-7 and V is TRBV11-3; TRBD1 might be the D (6 bases). Germline V gives CDR1 SGHNT, CDR2 YENEEA. V lost 1 base and J lost 6, with 22 bases in between. The CDR3 covers 17 residues. The CDR3 spells CASSLGARGLGSCEQYF. CDR3 coding DNA: TGTGCCAGCAGCTTAGGAGCGAGGGGGTTGGGGTCTTGCGAGCAGTACTTC.

The chain uses TRBV6-1 and TRBJ2-5, with 9 bases lining up with TRBD2. The last part of the DNA fits TRBJ2-7 better; the J call may be wrong. The CDR3 spans 14 residues. The germline V gene has CDR1 MNHNS and CDR2 SASEGT. The CDR3: CASGKREVSYEQYF. DNA for the CDR3: TGTGCCAGCGGTAAGCGGGAGGTCTCCTACGAGCAGTACTTC.

This chain joins TRBV6-5 and TRBJ2-1; D is tentatively TRBD1 or TRBD2 (5 bases each). Deletions cut 4 bases from V and 1 base from J, with 11 bases between. This CDR3 is 15 amino acids long. CDR1 MNHEY and CDR2 SVGAGI come from the germline V gene. The chain's CDR3 is CASSLGGGSYNEQFF. The CDR3 DNA reads TGTGCCAGCAGTTTAGGTGGGGGTTCCTACAATGAGCAGTTCTTC.

The chain uses TRBV18 and TRBJ1-3, with 10 bases lining up with TRBD1. The CDR3 sequence is 15 residues long. V shed 10 bases, J shed 2 bases, and the junction held 8 bases outside the gene matches. Germline CDR1 KGHSH, CDR2 LQKENI. The CDR3 nucleotides are TGTGCCACCGCGACAGGGGGCGATCCTGGAAACACCATATATTTT. Its protein is CATATGGDPGNTIYF.

The rearrangement links TRBV5-4 to TRBJ1-1, with TRBD1 matching 7 bases. Germline CDR1 reads SGHNT; CDR2 reads YYREEE (reference sequence). This CDR3 comprises 13 residues. The ends lost 3 bases at V and 6 bases at J; junction bases unmatched: 5. In DNA, the CDR3 is TGTGCCAGCAGCTCGAGACAGGGCGCTGAAGCTTTCTTT. Translation gives CASSSRQGAEAFF.

The chain is built from TRBV14 and TRBJ1-1; the match to TRBD1 covers 10 bases. With 0 bases clipped from V and 9 bases from J, the junction kept 4 bases outside the gene matches. The CDR3 spans 14 residues. Germline lookup yields CDR1 SGHDN and CDR2 FVKESK. Here the CDR3 reads CASSQDPGQGKAFF. CDR3 DNA: TGTGCCAGCAGCCAAGATCCGGGACAGGGGAAAGCTTTCTTT.

This clone was seen just once. The chain joins TRBV14 to TRBJ2-4; 7 nucleotides line up with TRBD1. CDR3 length: 14 residues. V lost 1 base to trimming and J lost 7 bases; unmatched junction nucleotides: 4. Germline CDR1 reads SGHDN; CDR2 reads FVKESK. CDR3 sequence (DNA): TGTGCCAGCAGCCAAGGACAGGGTAGCAACATTCAGTACTTC. Protein sequence: CASSQGQGSNIQYF.

This chain connects TRBV11-2 to TRBJ2-7; D unclear. Trimming pared 0 bases from V and 4 bases from J, leaving 19 bases between. CDR1 and CDR2 from the germline V gene are SGHAT and FQNNGV. CDR3 length: 17 amino acids. DNA for the CDR3: TGTGCCAGCAGCTTAGATCGCGAAGAACTAAATTCTTACGAGCAGTACTTC. The encoded protein is CASSLDREELNSYEQYF.

The rearrangement joins TRBV4-1 to TRBJ1-2; no definite D call. The germline V gene has CDR1 MGHRA and CDR2 YSYEKL. The germline V and J ends were trimmed by 0 bases and 4 bases, with 12 bases remaining between them. The CDR3 extends over 15 amino acids. The CDR3 DNA is TGCGCCAGCAGCCAAGATTTAGCGGGAGGCTATGGCTACACCTTC. Its protein product is CASSQDLAGGYGYTF.

V gene TRBV28 combines with J gene TRBJ2-2, with a weak D call TRBD2 (7 bases). The germline V and J ends were trimmed by 2 bases and 3 bases, with 10 bases remaining between them. Germline V CDR1 and CDR2: MDHEN, SYDVKM. The CDR3 has 15 amino acids. The CDR3 here is CASSLAGAYTGELFF. CDR3 DNA sequence: TGTGCCAGCAGTTTAGCGGGGGCCTACACCGGGGAGCTGTTTTTT.

The V and J genes are TRBV10-3 and TRBJ2-7, with TRBD1 matching over 10 bases. Germline CDR1 reads ENHRY; CDR2 reads SYGVKD. This CDR3 contains 14 residues. Losses at the gene ends were 10 bases for V and 1 base for J; bases not matched to a gene: 7. The DNA for the CDR3 is TGTGCCACCAAGGGACAGGGGACGTCCTACGAGCAGTACTTC. This gives the protein CATKGQGTSYEQYF.

The chain employs TRBV19 and TRBJ1-6; 7 nucleotides line up with TRBD1. V shed 8 bases, J shed 9 bases, and the junction held 10 bases outside the gene matches. The CDR3 covers 14 residues. Per germline, CDR1 LNHDA and CDR2 SQIVND (reference sequence). This CDR3 reads CASSQGKGVSPLHF. The CDR3 DNA is TGTGCCAGTTCACAGGGGAAGGGAGTTTCACCCCTCCACTTT. Drawing the rest from reference TRBV19 and TRBJ1-6, the complete variable domain is DGGITQSPKYLFRKEGQNVTLSCEQNLNHDAMYWYRQDPGQGLRLIYYSQIVNDFQKGDIAEGYSVSREKKESFPLTVTSAQKNPTAFYLCASSQGKGVSPLHFGNGTRLTVT.

This chain connects TRBV5-1 to TRBJ2-5; a possible D gene is TRBD2 (6 bases). The length of the CDR3 is 13 residues. The germline CDR1 and CDR2 sequences are SGHRS and YFSETQ. V lost 0 bases to trimming and J lost 7 bases, with 10 bases between them. The CDR3 sequence: CASSLVLGGTQYF. The CDR3 DNA reads TGCGCCAGCAGCTTGGTACTGGGAGGGACCCAGTACTTC.

The V gene is TRBV11-2, the J gene TRBJ2-2; no clear D. CDR3 size: 15 residues. Per germline, CDR1 SGHAT and CDR2 FQNNGV. The V gene lost 5 bases and the J gene lost 0 bases, with 10 bases spanning the gap. CDR3 region: CASSTGPTNTGELFF. The CDR3 DNA follows: TGTGCCAGCAGCACGGGTCCAACGAACACCGGGGAGCTGTTTTTT. Based on the CDR3 plus reference TRBV11-2 and TRBJ2-2, the full variable domain is EAGVAQSPRYKIIEKRQSVAFWCNPISGHATLYWYQQILGQGPKLLIQFQNNGVVDDSQLPKDRFSAERLKGVDSTLKIQPAKLEDSAVYLCASSTGPTNTGELFFGEGSRLTVL.

The chain has TRBV9 and TRBJ2-1; 13 bases map to TRBD2. The V segment lost 4 bases and the J segment 8 bases; nucleotides outside the gene matches: 9. Germline V gene sequence: CDR1 SGDLS, CDR2 YYNGEE. This CDR3 comprises 16 residues. In DNA, the CDR3 is TGTGCCAGCAGCCCCACTAGCGGGGGGGCTTTCGATGAGCAGTTCTTC. It specifies CASSPTSGGAFDEQFF.